These 4 T cell receptor beta chains originate from one sample sequenced in a study of CD8 T cells in ankylosing spondylitis. Using its own MiXCR run on the 5' RACE reads, TCRdb lists one record per CDR3 protein. The data hold roughly 230,000 distinct CDR3 sequences, with over 9.5% observed a single time. Input material: blood, either unsorted or a sorted T cell fraction (not recorded which). The receptors here all came from a male donor with ankylosing spondylitis or in good health (not recorded which).

This clonotype occurred many times. The chain combines TRBV5-1 with TRBJ1-1, with D unresolved. CDR1 is SGHRS, CDR2 YFSETQ, per germline. V was pared by 3 bases and J by 1 base, with 7 bases between. The CDR3 is 13 residues long. The DNA of the CDR3 is TGCGCCAGCAGCTATCAACGGAACACTGAAGCTTTCTTT. It specifies CASSYQRNTEAFF.

This clonotype was observed at least ten times. The chain employs TRBV15 and TRBJ1-3; 7 bases align to TRBD1. The CDR3 is 15 residues long. Germline loops: CDR1 LNHNV, CDR2 YYDKDF (reference sequence). V gave up 5 bases and J gave up 4 bases; unmatched junction bases: 8. The CDR3 reads CATSGSQGFGNTIYF. CDR3 in DNA: TGTGCCACCAGCGGTTCACAGGGGTTCGGAAACACCATATATTTT.

This clonotype has a count of ten or more. V is TRBV15 and J is TRBJ2-5; D is unresolved. The V end was cut by 1 base, the J end by 5 bases, with 14 bases between. Per the germline V gene, CDR1 is LNHNV and CDR2 is YYDKDF (reference sequence). The CDR3 sequence is 15 residues long. This CDR3 reads CATSRVIEERETQYF. CDR3 sequence (DNA): TGTGCCACCAGCAGAGTTATTGAGGAGAGGGAGACCCAGTACTTC.

Comments on this clonotype: A much bigger clone sits one base away, suggesting this may be a read error. J is TRBJ2-1 and V is TRBV5-1; TRBD1 aligns across 8 bases. From germline, CDR1 is SGHRS and CDR2 YFSETQ. This CDR3 has 14 amino acids. The trim removed 0 bases at V and 5 bases at J, leaving 1 base unmatched. Here the CDR3 DNA reads TGCGCCAGCAGCTTGGGACAGGGGAACAATGAGCAGTTCTTC. This gives the protein CASSLGQGNNEQFF.